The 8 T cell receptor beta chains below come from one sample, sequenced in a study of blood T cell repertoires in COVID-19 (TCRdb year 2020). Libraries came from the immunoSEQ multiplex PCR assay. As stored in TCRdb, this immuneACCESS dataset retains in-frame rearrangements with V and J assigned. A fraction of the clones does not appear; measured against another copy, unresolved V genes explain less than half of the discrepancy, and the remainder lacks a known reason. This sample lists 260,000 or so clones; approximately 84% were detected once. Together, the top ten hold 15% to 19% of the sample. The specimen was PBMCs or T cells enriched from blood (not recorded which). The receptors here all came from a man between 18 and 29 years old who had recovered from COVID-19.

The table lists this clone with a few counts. The CDR3: CASSGRQGRGHFGYTF. CDR3 nucleotides: TGTGCCAGCAGTGGTCGACAGGGAAGGGGACATTTTGGCTACACCTTC. The chain joins TRBV6-1 to TRBJ1-2; 7 nucleotides line up with TRBD1. CDR3 length equals 16 residues. Germline V gene sequence: CDR1 MNHNS, CDR2 SASEGT. Germline trimming cut 4 bases from V and 7 bases from J; bases unmatched to any gene: 15.

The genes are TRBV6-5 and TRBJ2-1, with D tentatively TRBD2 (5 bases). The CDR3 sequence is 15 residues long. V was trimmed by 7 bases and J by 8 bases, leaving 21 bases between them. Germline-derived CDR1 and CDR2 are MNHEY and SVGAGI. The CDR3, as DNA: TGTGCCAGCACCCCTCTCCTGTCTAGCCTCGATGAGCAGTTCTTC. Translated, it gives CASTPLLSSLDEQFF.

The CDR3 DNA is TGTGCCATCACATCAGGGTCCCGCTCCTACAATGAGCAGTTCTTC. Protein: CAITSGSRSYNEQFF. The chain is built from TRBV10-3 and TRBJ2-1; TRBD1 is a possible D gene (5 bases). Trimming stripped 7 bases from V and 0 bases from J, with 13 bases between. The germline CDR1 and CDR2 sequences are ENHRY and SYGVKD. This CDR3 has 15 amino acids.

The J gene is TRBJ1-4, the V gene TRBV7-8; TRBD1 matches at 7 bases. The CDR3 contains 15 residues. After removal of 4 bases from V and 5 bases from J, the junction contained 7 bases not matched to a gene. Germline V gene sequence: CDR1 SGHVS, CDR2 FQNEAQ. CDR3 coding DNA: TGTGCCAGCAGCTCGGACAGGTACCCAAATGAAAAACTGTTTTTT. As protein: CASSSDRYPNEKLFF.

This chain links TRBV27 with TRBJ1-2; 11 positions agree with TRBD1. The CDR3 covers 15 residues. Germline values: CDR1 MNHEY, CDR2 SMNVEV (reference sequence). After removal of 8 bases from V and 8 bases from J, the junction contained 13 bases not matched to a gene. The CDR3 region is CASGNTGTGGDGYTF. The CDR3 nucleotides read TGTGCCAGCGGGAATACCGGGACAGGGGGTGACGGCTACACCTTC.

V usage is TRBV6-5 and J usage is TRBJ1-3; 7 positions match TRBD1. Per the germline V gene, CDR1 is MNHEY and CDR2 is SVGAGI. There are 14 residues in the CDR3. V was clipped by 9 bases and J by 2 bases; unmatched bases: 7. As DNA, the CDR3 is TGTGCCAGTCACCCAGGGGGGCCTGGAAACACCATATATTTT. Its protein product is CASHPGGPGNTIYF.

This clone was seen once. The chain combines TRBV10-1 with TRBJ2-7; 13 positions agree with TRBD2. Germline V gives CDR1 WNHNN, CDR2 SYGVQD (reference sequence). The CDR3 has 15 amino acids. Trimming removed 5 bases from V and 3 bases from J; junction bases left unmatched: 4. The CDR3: CASSQGTSGIYEQYF. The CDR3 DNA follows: TGCGCCAGCAGTCAGGGGACTAGCGGGATCTACGAGCAGTACTTC.

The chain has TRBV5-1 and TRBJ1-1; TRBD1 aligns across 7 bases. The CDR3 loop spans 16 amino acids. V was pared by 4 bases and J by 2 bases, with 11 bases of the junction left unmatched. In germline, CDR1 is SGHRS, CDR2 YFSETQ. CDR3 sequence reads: CASSLSGGTANTEAFF. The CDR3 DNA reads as TGCGCCAGCAGCCTGAGTGGTGGGACAGCCAACACTGAAGCTTTCTTT.